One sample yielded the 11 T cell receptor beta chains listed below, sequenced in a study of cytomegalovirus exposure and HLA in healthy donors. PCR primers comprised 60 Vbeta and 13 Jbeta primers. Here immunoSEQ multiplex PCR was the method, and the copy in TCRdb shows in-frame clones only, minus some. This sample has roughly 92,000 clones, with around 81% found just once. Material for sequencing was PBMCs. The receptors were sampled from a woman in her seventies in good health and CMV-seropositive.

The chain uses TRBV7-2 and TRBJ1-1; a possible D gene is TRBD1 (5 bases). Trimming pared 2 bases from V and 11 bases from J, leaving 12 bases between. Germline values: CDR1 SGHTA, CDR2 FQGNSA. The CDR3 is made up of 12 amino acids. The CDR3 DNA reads TGTGCCAGCAGCTTAAGAGGGGAGGTTGCTTTCTTT. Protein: CASSLRGEVAFF.

CDR3 bases: TGCGCCAGCAGCCGAAACAGGGGGTTGAACACTGAAGCTTTCTTT. It codes for CASSRNRGLNTEAFF. The chain recombines TRBV4-3 with TRBJ1-1, with 8 bases identical to TRBD1. The V and J ends lost 4 bases and 0 bases, in that order; junction bases with no gene match: 4. This CDR3 region has 15 residues. Germline values: CDR1 LGHNA, CDR2 YSLEER.

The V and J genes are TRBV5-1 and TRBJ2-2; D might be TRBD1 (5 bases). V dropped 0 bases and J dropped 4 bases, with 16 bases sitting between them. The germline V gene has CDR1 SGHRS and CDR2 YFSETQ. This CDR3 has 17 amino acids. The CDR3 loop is CASSLGRGGPSTGELFF. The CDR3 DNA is TGCGCCAGCAGCTTGGGAAGGGGCGGACCCTCCACCGGGGAGCTGTTTTTT.

The chain's CDR3 is CASIQWTGVNYGYTF. The CDR3 DNA is TGTGCCAGCATCCAATGGACAGGAGTTAACTATGGCTACACCTTC. The chain is built from TRBV6-6 and TRBJ1-2; the match to TRBD1 covers 7 bases. The CDR3 has 15 residues. Germline CDR1 is MNHNY and CDR2 is SVGAGI (reference sequence). The J segment lost 1 base and the V segment lost 7 bases, leaving 9 bases of the junction unmatched.

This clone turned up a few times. The CDR3 nucleotides read TGTGCCAGCAGCGTCCCCTTCGACCCCCTATTAACAGCCTACGAGCAGTACTTC. Amino acid sequence: CASSVPFDPLLTAYEQYF. The rearrangement uses TRBV5-6 and TRBJ2-7; no reliable D call. CDR1 SGHDT and CDR2 YYEEEE come from the germline V gene. V was cut by 4 bases and J by 2 bases, with 25 bases left in between. The length of the CDR3 is 18 residues. Full variable domain (rest looked up from reference TRBV5-6 and TRBJ2-7): DAGVTQSPTHLIKTRGQQVTLRCSPKSGHDTVSWYQQALGQGPQFIFQYYEEEERQRGNFPDRFSGHQFPNYSSELNVNALLLGDSALYLCASSVPFDPLLTAYEQYFGPGTRLTVT.

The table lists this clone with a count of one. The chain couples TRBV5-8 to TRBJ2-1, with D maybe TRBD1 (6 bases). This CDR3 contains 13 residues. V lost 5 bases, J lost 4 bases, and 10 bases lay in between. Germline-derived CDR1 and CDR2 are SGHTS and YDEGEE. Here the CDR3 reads CASRGQGYNEQFF. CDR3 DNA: TGTGCCAGCAGGGGTCAGGGGTACAATGAGCAGTTCTTC.

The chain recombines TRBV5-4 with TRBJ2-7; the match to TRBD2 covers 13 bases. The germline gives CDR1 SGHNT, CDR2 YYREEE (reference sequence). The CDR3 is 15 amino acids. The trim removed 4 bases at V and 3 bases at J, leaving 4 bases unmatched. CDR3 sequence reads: CASSIGTSGNYEQYF. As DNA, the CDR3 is TGTGCCAGCAGCATAGGGACTAGCGGGAACTACGAGCAGTACTTC.

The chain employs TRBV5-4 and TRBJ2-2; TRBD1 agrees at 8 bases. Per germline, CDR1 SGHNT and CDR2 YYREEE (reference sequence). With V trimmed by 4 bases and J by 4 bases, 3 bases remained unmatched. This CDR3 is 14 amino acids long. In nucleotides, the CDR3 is TGTGCCAGCAGCGTCGGACAGGGCACCGGGGAGCTGTTTTTT. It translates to CASSVGQGTGELFF.

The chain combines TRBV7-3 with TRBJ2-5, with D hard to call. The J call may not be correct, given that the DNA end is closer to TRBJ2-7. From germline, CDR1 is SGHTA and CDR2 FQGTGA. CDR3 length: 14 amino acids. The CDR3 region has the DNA TGTGCCAGCAGCTTAACGCCAGGAAATTACGAGCAGTACTTC. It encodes CASSLTPGNYEQYF.

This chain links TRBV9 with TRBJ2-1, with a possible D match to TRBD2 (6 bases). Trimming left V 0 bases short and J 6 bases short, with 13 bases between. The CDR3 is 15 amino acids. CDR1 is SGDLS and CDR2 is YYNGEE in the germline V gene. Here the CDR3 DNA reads TGTGCCAGCAGCGTAGACCCGGGAGCGACCAATGAGCAGTTCTTC. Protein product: CASSVDPGATNEQFF. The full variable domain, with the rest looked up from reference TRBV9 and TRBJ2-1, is DSGVTQTPKHLITATGQRVTLRCSPRSGDLSVYWYQQSLDQGLQFLIQYYNGEERAKGNILERFSAQQFPDLHSELNLSSLELGDSALYFCASSVDPGATNEQFFGPGTRLTVL.

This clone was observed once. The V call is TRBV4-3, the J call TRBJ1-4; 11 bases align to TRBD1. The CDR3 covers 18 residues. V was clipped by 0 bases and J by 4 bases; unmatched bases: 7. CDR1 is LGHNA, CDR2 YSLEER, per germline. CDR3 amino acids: CASSQEWDRGFVNEKLFF. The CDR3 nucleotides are TGCGCCAGCAGCCAAGAATGGGACAGGGGGTTTGTTAATGAAAAACTGTTTTTT.